The rows below give T cell receptor beta chains drawn from one sample of a study of blood T cell repertoires in COVID-19. The table came from immunoSEQ multiplex PCR; TCRdb's copy has only in-frame clones and leaves some out. The sample has about 310,000 clones; around 84% are singletons. Source material: peripheral blood. The receptors come from a man in his 70s with acute or convalescent COVID-19. Each CDR3 is given with its conserved first and last residue. D genes are given only for firm matches. Clone size is not always given. Where it is, it says once, few, many or a class for expanded clones.

V	D	size	J	CDR3	DNA
TRBV29-1	TRBD1	NA	TRBJ1-1	CSVGSGTGVLNTEAFF	TGCAGCGTCGGAAGCGGGACAGGGGTTTTGAACACTGAAGCTTTCTTT
TRBV4-1	NA	NA	TRBJ2-3	CASSQRVGTDTQYF	TGCGCCAGCAGCCAGCGGGTTGGCACAGATACGCAGTATTTT
TRBV5-8	NA	NA	TRBJ2-7	CASSLVGSEQYF	TGTGCCAGCAGCTTGGTAGGGAGCGAGCAGTACTTC
TRBV5-6	NA	few	TRBJ2-7	CASSLGQSSYEQYF	TGTGCCAGCAGCTTGGGACAGTCCTCCTACGAGCAGTACTTC
TRBV28	TRBD1	once	TRBJ1-2	CASSTADWTGHYGYTF	TGTGCCAGCAGTACCGCAGATTGGACAGGCCACTATGGCTACACCTTC
TRBV6-6	NA	NA	TRBJ1-4	CASRLQGSNEKLFF	TGTGCCAGCAGACTACAGGGTTCGAATGAAAAACTGTTTTTT
TRBV30	NA	NA	TRBJ2-7	CALTIGGSLSYEQYF	TGTGCCCTGACTATAGGCGGATCCCTTTCCTACGAGCAGTACTTC
TRBV10-3	TRBD1	NA	TRBJ1-3	CAIRRQGLGNTIYF	TGTGCCATCAGGAGACAGGGTCTTGGAAACACCATATATTTT
TRBV7-9	NA	NA	TRBJ1-4	CASSRAGSEKLFF	TGTGCCAGCAGCCGAGCGGGCAGTGAAAAACTGTTTTTT
TRBV2	NA	NA	TRBJ2-1	CASSTNARDSLNEQFF	TGTGCCAGCAGTACCAACGCCCGGGACTCCCTGAATGAGCAGTTCTTC
TRBV7-2	TRBD1	few	TRBJ2-7	CASSPHRGNYEQYF	TGTGCCAGCAGCCCTCACAGGGGGAACTACGAGCAGTACTTC
TRBV10-3	TRBD2	NA	TRBJ2-5	CAIGLAAQETQYF	TGTGCCATCGGACTAGCGGCACAAGAGACCCAGTACTTC
TRBV10-3	TRBD1	NA	TRBJ2-7	CAIRGTGPGEQYF	TGTGCCATCAGGGGGACAGGGCCCGGCGAGCAGTACTTC
TRBV4-3	NA	NA	TRBJ1-2	CASSQDHGGARGYTF	TGCGCCAGCAGCCAAGACCACGGGGGGGCTCGTGGCTACACCTTC
TRBV7-2	NA	once	TRBJ1-6	CASSLGLSYNSPLHF	TGTGCCAGCAGCTTAGGACTTTCCTATAATTCACCCCTCCACTTT
TRBV3-1/TRBV3-2	TRBD2	NA	TRBJ2-3	CASSRLAGTDTQYF	TGTGCCAGCAGCCGACTAGCGGGCACAGATACGCAGTATTTT
TRBV18	NA	NA	TRBJ2-5	CASSPNPGLETQYF	TGTGCCAGCTCACCAAATCCAGGGCTGGAGACCCAGTACTTC
TRBV4-3	NA	NA	TRBJ1-3	CASSQEREEKGRRNTIYF	TGCGCCAGCAGCCAAGAGAGGGAGGAGAAGGGGAGAAGAAACACCATATATTTT
TRBV30	NA	NA	TRBJ1-2	CASSGYTF	TGTGCCTCCAGTGGCTACACCTTC
TRBV6-1	NA	NA	TRBJ1-3	CASSEQAGSGNTIYF	TGTGCCAGCAGTGAACAAGCAGGCTCTGGAAACACCATATATTTT
TRBV28	TRBD1	NA	TRBJ2-3	CASSFGFGLGQGTDTQYF	TGTGCCAGCAGTTTTGGATTCGGATTGGGACAGGGCACAGATACGCAGTATTTT
TRBV3-1/TRBV3-2	TRBD1	NA	TRBJ1-4	CASSQEGQGGEKLFF	TGTGCCAGCAGCCAGGAGGGACAGGGAGGGGAAAAACTGTTTTTT
TRBV21-1	NA	once	TRBJ1-1	CASSKPQVDTEAFF	TGTGCCAGCAGCAAGCCCCAAGTAGACACTGAAGCTTTCTTT
TRBV20-1	NA	NA	TRBJ1-2	CRPGGYTF	TGCAGGCCCGGGGGCTACACCTTC
TRBV19	NA	NA	TRBJ2-5	CASSIGGTDKETQYF	TGTGCCAGTAGTATCGGCGGGACAGATAAAGAGACCCAGTACTTC
TRBV6-5	TRBD1	NA	TRBJ1-2	CASSLDRAYGYTF	TGTGCCAGCAGTTTAGACAGGGCCTATGGCTACACCTTC
TRBV28	TRBD1	once	TRBJ1-5	CASRGQGEPQPQHF	TGTGCCAGTAGGGGACAGGGCGAGCCTCAGCCCCAGCATTTT
TRBV19	NA	once	TRBJ2-1	CASSIMGGSYNEQFF	TGTGCCAGTAGTATAATGGGGGGATCCTACAATGAGCAGTTCTTC
TRBV12-5	NA	NA	TRBJ2-2	CASGLATSMNTGELFF	TGTGCTAGTGGTTTGGCAACTAGCATGAACACCGGGGAGCTGTTTTTT
TRBV28	NA	NA	TRBJ1-3	CASSEGLYTIYF	TGTGCCAGCAGTGAGGGATTATACACCATATATTTT
TRBV29-1	NA	once	TRBJ1-5	CSVAGRGFHQPQHF	TGCAGCGTTGCGGGACGGGGGTTTCATCAGCCCCAGCATTTT
TRBV9	TRBD1	once	TRBJ2-1	CASSVGQGTHNEQFF	TGTGCCAGCAGCGTAGGACAGGGGACGCACAATGAGCAGTTCTTC
TRBV7-2	TRBD1	NA	TRBJ2-3	CASSLGGTGVPADTQYF	TGTGCCAGCAGCTTAGGTGGGACAGGGGTACCCGCAGATACGCAGTATTTT
TRBV4-2	NA	once	TRBJ2-3	CASSQVLSTDTQYF	TGTGCCAGCAGCCAAGTTCTGAGCACAGATACGCAGTATTTT
TRBV30	TRBD1	NA	TRBJ1-4	CAWNQGQGARKLFF	TGTGCCTGGAACCAAGGGCAGGGGGCTCGAAAACTGTTTTTT
TRBV25-1	NA	NA	TRBJ2-2	CASSEAGQRGAGELFF	TGTGCCAGCAGTGAGGCGGGGCAACGGGGTGCCGGGGAGCTGTTTTTT
TRBV6-5	NA	few	TRBJ1-6	CASSLGLGSNSPLHF	TGTGCCAGCAGTCTAGGCCTAGGGAGTAATTCACCCCTCCACTTT
TRBV5-4	TRBD2	NA	TRBJ2-7	CASSLPTSGRSEQYF	TGTGCCAGCAGCTTGCCAACTAGCGGGAGGAGTGAGCAGTACTTC